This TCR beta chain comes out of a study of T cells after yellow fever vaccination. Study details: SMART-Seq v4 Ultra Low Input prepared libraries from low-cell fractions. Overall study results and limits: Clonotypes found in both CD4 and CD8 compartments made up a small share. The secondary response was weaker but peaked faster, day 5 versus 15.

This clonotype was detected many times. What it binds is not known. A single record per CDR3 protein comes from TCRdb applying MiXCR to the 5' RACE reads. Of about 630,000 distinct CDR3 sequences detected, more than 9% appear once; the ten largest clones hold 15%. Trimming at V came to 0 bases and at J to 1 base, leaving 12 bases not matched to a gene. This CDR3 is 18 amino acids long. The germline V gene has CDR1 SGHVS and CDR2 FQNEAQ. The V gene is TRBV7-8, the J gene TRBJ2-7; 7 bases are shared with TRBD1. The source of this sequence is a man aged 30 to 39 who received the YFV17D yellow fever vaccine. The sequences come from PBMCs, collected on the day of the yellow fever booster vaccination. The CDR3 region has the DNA TGTGCCAGCAGCTTAGCGCCGATCTCCAGGACAGGTTCCTACGAGCAGTACTTC. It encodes CASSLAPISRTGSYEQYF.